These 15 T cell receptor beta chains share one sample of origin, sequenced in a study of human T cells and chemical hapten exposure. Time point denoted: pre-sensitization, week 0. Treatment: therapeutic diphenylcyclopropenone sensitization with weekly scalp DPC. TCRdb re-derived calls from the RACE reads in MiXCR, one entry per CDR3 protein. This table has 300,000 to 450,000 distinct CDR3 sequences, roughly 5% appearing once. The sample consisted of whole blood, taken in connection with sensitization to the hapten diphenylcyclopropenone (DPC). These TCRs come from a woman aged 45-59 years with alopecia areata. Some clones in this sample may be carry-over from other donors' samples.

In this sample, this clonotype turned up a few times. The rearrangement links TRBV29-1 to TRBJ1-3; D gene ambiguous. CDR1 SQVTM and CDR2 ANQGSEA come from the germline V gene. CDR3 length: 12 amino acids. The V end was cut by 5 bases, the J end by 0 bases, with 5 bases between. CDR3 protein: CSVLSSGNTIYF. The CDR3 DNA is TGCAGCGTTCTGAGCTCTGGAAACACCATATATTTT.

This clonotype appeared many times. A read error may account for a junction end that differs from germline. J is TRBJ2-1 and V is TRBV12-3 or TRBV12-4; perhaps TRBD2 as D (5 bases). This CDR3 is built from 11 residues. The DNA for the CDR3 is TGTGCCAGCAGTCTAAGCGGTCCCGCGGACTTC. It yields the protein CASSLSGPADF.

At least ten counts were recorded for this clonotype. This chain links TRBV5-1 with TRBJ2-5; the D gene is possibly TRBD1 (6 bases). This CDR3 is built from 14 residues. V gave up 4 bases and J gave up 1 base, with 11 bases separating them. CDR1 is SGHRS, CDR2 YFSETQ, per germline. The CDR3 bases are TGCGCCAGCAGCCCGGGACACCTCCAAGAGACCCAGTACTTC. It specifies CASSPGHLQETQYF.

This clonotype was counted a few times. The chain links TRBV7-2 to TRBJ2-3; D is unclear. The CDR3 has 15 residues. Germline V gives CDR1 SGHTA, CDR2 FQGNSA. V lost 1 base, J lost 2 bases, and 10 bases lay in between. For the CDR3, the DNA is TGTGCCAGCAGCTTAGATTACGGCCCCACAGATACGCAGTATTTT. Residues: CASSLDYGPTDTQYF.

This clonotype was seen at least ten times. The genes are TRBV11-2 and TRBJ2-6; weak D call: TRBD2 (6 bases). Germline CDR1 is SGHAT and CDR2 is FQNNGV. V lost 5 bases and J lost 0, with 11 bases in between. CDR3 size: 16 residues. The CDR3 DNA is TGTGCCAGCAGCCCTGGGGAGGACTCTGGGGCCAACGTCCTGACTTTC. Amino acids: CASSPGEDSGANVLTF.

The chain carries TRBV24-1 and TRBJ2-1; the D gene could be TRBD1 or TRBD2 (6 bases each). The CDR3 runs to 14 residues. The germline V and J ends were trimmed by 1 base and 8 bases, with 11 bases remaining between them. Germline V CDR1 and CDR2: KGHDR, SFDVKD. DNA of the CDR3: TGTGCCACCAGTGATTTTATAAGGGGGGATGAGCAGTTCTTC. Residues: CATSDFIRGDEQFF.

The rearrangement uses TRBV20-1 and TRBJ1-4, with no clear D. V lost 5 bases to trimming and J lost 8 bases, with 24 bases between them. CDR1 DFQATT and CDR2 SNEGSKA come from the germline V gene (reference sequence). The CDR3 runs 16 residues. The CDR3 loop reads CSAPGMGKGAYEKLFF. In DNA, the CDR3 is TGCAGTGCTCCTGGGATGGGTAAGGGAGCGTACGAAAAACTGTTTTTT.

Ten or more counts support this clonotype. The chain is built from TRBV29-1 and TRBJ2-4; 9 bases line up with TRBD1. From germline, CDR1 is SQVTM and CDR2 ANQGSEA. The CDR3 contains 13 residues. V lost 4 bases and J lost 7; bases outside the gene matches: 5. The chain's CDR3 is CSVGETGGNIQYF. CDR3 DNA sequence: TGCAGCGTTGGGGAGACAGGGGGGAACATTCAGTACTTC.

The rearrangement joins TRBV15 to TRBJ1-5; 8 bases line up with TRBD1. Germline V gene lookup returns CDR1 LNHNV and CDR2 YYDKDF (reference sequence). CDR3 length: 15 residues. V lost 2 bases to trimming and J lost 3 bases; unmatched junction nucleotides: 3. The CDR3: CATSRQGANNQPQHF. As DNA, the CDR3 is TGTGCCACCAGCAGACAGGGGGCCAACAATCAGCCCCAGCATTTT.

CDR3 coding DNA: TGTGCCAGCAGCATAAGGCAGGGACTAGCGGGAGCTCAGAGCGATGAGCAGTTCTTC. This codes for CASSIRQGLAGAQSDEQFF. The genes are TRBV7-2 and TRBJ2-1, with 14 bases lining up with TRBD2. V was pared by 5 bases and J by 8 bases, with 17 bases of the junction left unmatched. This CDR3 has 19 amino acids. Germline V CDR1 and CDR2: SGHTA, FQGNSA.

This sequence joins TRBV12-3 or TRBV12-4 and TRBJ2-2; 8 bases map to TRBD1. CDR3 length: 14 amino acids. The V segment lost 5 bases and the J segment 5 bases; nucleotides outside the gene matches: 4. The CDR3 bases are TGTGCCAGCAGTAGACAGGGGTGGACCGGGGAGCTGTTTTTT. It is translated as CASSRQGWTGELFF.

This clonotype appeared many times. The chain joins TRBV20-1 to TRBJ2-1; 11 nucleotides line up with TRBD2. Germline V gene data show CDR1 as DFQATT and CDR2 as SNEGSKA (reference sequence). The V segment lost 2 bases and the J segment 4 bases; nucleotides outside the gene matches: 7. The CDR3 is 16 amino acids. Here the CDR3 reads CSARLTTSGRYNEQFF. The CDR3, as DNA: TGCAGTGCTAGACTAACAACTAGCGGGAGATACAATGAGCAGTTCTTC.

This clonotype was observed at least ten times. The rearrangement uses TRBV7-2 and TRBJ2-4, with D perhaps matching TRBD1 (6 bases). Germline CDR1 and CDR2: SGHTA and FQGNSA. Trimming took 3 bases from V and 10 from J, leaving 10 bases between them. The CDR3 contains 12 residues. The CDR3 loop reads CASSFGQRIQYF. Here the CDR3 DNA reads TGTGCCAGCAGCTTCGGACAGCGAATTCAGTACTTC.

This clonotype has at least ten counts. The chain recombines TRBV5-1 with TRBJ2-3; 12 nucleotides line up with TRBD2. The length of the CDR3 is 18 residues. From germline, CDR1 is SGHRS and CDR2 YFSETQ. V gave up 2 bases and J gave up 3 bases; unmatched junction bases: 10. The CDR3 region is CASSLRLAGGPRTDTQYF. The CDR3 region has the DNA TGCGCCAGCAGCTTACGTCTAGCGGGGGGGCCGAGAACAGATACGCAGTATTTT.

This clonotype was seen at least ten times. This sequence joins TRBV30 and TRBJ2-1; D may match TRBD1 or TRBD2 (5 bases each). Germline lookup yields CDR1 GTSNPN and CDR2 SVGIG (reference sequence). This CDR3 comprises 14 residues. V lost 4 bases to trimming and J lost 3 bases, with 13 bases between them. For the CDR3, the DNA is TGTGCCTGGACCTGGGACGGACGCTACAATGAGCAGTTCTTC. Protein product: CAWTWDGRYNEQFF. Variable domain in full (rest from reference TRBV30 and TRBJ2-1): SQTIHQWPATLVQPVGSPLSLECTVEGTSNPNLYWYRQAAGRGLQLLFYSVGIGQISSEVPQNLSASRPQDRQFILSSKKLLLSDSGFYLCAWTWDGRYNEQFFGPGTRLTVL.